This TCR delta chain came from a study of delta chains in infants with herpesvirus infections (dated 2023 in TCRdb). Some background on the complete study: A Ugandan infant birth cohort was prospectively followed from birth to characterize gammadelta T cell responses to primary cytomegalovirus (CMV) infection. gammadelta TCRs were sequenced from PBMC obtained from around 17 CMV-infected infants (one congenitally infected) and 8 CMV-uninfected infants for whom sufficient sample was available. Previously published Belgian fetal and cord blood gammadelta TCR data were added only for comparison and were not generated in this cohort. By approximate age, the infant blood samples fell into groups of 1.5, 4, 8 and 12 months.

To note about this clone: Its antigen is still unknown. No quality values exist for individual bases; no much larger clone is one base distant.

Libraries were made using RT-PCR. To generate TCR cDNA, RNA from PBMC was reverse transcribed using SuperScript II together with primers specific for the gamma chain and the delta chain. The cDNA was purified with AMPure XP beads, then amplified and indexed with Illumina adapters using the Nextera XT Index Kit. An Illumina MiSeq with a V2 300-cycle kit was used to sequence the gammadelta TCR libraries. Turning to the authors' computational methods: Using MiXCR v2.1.12, CDR3 sequences were assembled, and reads were mapped onto D, J and V genes obtained from GenBank. VDJtools v1.2.1 was used to carry out repertoire analyses of the CDR3 clonotypes. TCRdb reprocessed the public data with the CATT caller; entries with the same nucleotide sequence were combined afterwards. TCRdb, not the authors, supplied the V and J calls. Present in this sample are approximately 1,300 delta-chain clones, 30% of which were seen just once. The ten top clones hold around a tenth of the sample.

Results and caveats for the whole study, not just this receptor: In CMV-uninfected infants, the public clonotype might still be present but below the detection limit. Detection of the public clonotype was limited to the first time point after infection, and the public clonotype was not found in uninfected infants or in infants infected after 120 days. The authors acknowledged a small sample size and a lack of race- or environment-matched controls, because almost all Ugandans acquire CMV before adulthood.

Pregnant women getting prenatal care were recruited in Kampala, Uganda, and their infants were enrolled; maternal HIV status had to be documented. Home visits to families took place weekly, and collection of infant clinical information, oral swabs and peripheral blood began at 6 weeks of age and was repeated every 4 months after that. After blood was collected in heparin tubes, PBMC were isolated using Ficoll-Paque density gradient centrifugation and then cryopreserved. The sequenced sample was peripheral blood, obtained at time point 2 of longitudinal follow-up. This receptor was taken from a human donor who was a Ugandan infant, either HIV-exposed or HIV-unexposed (not recorded which).

CDR3 region: CALGEPNQAYWGIDTDKLIF. Here is the DNA: TGTGCTCTTGGGGAACCCAATCAAGCTTACTGGGGGATCGACACCGATAAACTCATCTTT. Recombination linked TRDV1 to TRDJ1, with 10 bases matching TRDD3. The cysteine opens and the phenylalanine closes a CDR3 of 20 amino acids. The sequence is cut down to CDR3 DNA, 60 bases in frame from base 1. For CDR1 and CDR2, the germline V gene lists TSWWSYY and QGS. Trimming accounts for 1 base at V and 0 bases at J, while the number of junction bases matched to no gene is 14.